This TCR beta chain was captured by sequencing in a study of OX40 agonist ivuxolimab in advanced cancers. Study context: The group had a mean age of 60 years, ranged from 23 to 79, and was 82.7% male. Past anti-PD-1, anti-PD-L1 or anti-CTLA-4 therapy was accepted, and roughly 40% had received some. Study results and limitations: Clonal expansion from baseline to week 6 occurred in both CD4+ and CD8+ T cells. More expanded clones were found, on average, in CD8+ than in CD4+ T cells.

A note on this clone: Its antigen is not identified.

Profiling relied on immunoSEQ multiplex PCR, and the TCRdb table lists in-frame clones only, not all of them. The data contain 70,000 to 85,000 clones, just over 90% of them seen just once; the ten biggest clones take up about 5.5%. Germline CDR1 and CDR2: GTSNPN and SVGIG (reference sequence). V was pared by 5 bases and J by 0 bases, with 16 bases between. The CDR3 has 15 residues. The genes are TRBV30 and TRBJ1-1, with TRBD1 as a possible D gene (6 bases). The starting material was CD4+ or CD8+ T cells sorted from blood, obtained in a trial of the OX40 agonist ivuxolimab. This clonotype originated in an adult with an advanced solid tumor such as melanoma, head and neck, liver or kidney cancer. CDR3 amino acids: CAWAAGDTMNTEAFF. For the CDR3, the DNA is TGTGCCTGGGCTGCTGGGGACACTATGAACACTGAAGCTTTCTTT.